The source of this T cell receptor (beta chain) is a study of blood T cell repertoires in COVID-19. Study background: COVID-19 samples from acute and convalescent phases originated in the United States, Italy and Spain. In each case, the material was cDNA or gDNA derived from T cells, B-cell-depleted T cells, or PBMCs.

J lost 6 bases, V lost 7 bases, and 11 bases had no gene match. The CDR3 has 14 amino acids. Germline values: CDR1 MNHEY, CDR2 SVGAGI. Study processing details: From reference gene primer amplification, estimates of nucleated cell counts were derived. Repertoires were generated with immunoSEQ multiplex PCR, while TCRdb's copy carries only in-frame clones and drops some. That table gives V, J and clone size, and the DNA gave D and trimming. The sample contains about 280,000 clones, roughly 88% of which appear only once. The sequenced sample consisted of peripheral blood. The receptor's source is a woman between 70 and 85 years old with acute or convalescent COVID-19. The J gene is TRBJ1-2, the V gene TRBV6-5; 7 bases are shared with TRBD1. This CDR3 is CASTSAQGRNGYTF. CDR3 nucleotides: TGTGCCAGCACCTCAGCACAGGGGAGGAATGGCTACACCTTC.